These 24 T cell receptor beta chains were sequenced from one sample in a study of cytomegalovirus exposure and HLA in healthy donors. The PCR had 60 Vbeta and 13 Jbeta primers. Method: immunoSEQ multiplex PCR; TCRdb's copy keeps in-frame clones and lacks some. The table has some 160,000 clones, roughly 82% seen once. Material for sequencing was PBMCs. The receptors stem from a woman in her twenties or thirties in good health and CMV-seronegative.

This clone was detected only once. V is TRBV4-3 and J is TRBJ1-1; D might be TRBD1 (6 bases). The ends were cut back, 0 bases at V and 1 base at J, with 15 bases in the middle. CDR3 size: 17 residues. Per the germline V gene, CDR1 is LGHNA and CDR2 is YSLEER. In nucleotides, the CDR3 is TGCGCCAGCAGCCAAGATCCCCTTTTACAGGGGAACACTGAAGCTTTCTTT. Protein sequence: CASSQDPLLQGNTEAFF.

The V and J genes are TRBV30 and TRBJ1-2; no reliable D call. V gave up 5 bases and J gave up 1 base, with 11 bases separating them. The length of the CDR3 is 13 residues. Germline V gives CDR1 GTSNPN, CDR2 SVGIG (reference sequence). CDR3 sequence: CAWPRGCNYGYTF. Here the CDR3 DNA reads TGTGCCTGGCCGAGAGGGTGTAACTATGGCTACACCTTC.

This chain's CDR3 is CASNVGSGTYNEQFF. The CDR3 coding sequence is TGCGCCAGCAACGTGGGTAGCGGGACCTACAATGAGCAGTTCTTC. The chain has TRBV5-1 and TRBJ2-1; 8 bases are shared with TRBD2. This CDR3 is 15 amino acids long. V was clipped by 6 bases and J by 2 bases; unmatched bases: 7. The germline V gene encodes CDR1 SGHRS and CDR2 YFSETQ.

This chain uses TRBV27 with TRBJ2-7; 9 nucleotides align to TRBD1. CDR3 length: 15 residues. Unmatched junction bases numbered 10, after V lost 8 bases and J lost 2 bases. Germline loops: CDR1 MNHEY, CDR2 SMNVEV (reference sequence). This CDR3 is CASRKSGTGTYEQYF. In DNA, the CDR3 is TGTGCCAGCCGCAAATCCGGGACAGGGACCTACGAGCAGTACTTC.

V is TRBV6-5 and J is TRBJ1-6; D is uncertain. V was cut by 5 bases and J by 6 bases, with 8 bases left in between. This CDR3 has 13 amino acids. Per the germline V gene, CDR1 is MNHEY and CDR2 is SVGAGI. As DNA, the CDR3 is TGTGCCAGCAGTCCCCGTCTTAATTCACCCCTCCACTTT. Translated: CASSPRLNSPLHF.

The chain uses TRBV30 and TRBJ1-1; 10 nucleotides align to TRBD1. The trim removed 5 bases at V and 1 base at J, leaving 4 bases unmatched. CDR3 length: 14 amino acids. Germline loops: CDR1 GTSNPN, CDR2 SVGIG (reference sequence). The CDR3 sequence is CAWRTGGRNTEAFF. CDR3 bases: TGTGCCTGGCGGACAGGGGGTAGGAACACTGAAGCTTTCTTT.

The table lists this clone with a count of one. The chain uses TRBV6-5 and TRBJ1-1; D is perhaps TRBD1 (6 bases). The CDR3 has 15 residues. The V end lost 2 bases, the J end lost 1 base, and 11 bases lay between the germline ends. Germline loops: CDR1 MNHEY, CDR2 SVGAGI. As DNA, the CDR3 is TGTGCCAGCAGTTACAGGGGGAACACGAACACTGAAGCTTTCTTT. Translating gives CASSYRGNTNTEAFF.

On this clone: Compared with germline, one end of the junction differs, possibly owing to a read error. The chain recombines TRBV4-2 with TRBJ1-2; D possibly corresponds to TRBD1 (5 bases). The length of the CDR3 is 15 residues. The germline V gene has CDR1 LGHNA and CDR2 YNFKEQ. The DNA of the CDR3 is TGTGCCAGCAGCCAAGATGGGGCAGGGAACTATGGCTACCCCTTC. It specifies CASSQDGAGNYGYPF.

By frequency in the sample, this clone is medium-sized. This sequence joins TRBV5-4 and TRBJ1-3, with D uncertain. Looked up from germline, CDR1 is SGHNT and CDR2 is YYREEE (reference sequence). There are 13 residues in the CDR3. V lost 0 bases to trimming and J lost 4 bases, with 5 bases between them. CDR3 loop: CASSLAQGNTIYF. The DNA for the CDR3 is TGTGCCAGCAGCTTGGCTCAGGGAAACACCATATATTTT.

The chain joins TRBV27 to TRBJ2-7, with a tentative D call TRBD1 (6 bases). Trimming removed 3 bases from V and 3 bases from J, with 12 bases in between. The CDR3 extends over 14 amino acids. Germline V gives CDR1 MNHEY, CDR2 SMNVEV (reference sequence). CDR3 protein: CASSFGRGLYEQYF. CDR3 nucleotides: TGTGCCAGCAGTTTTGGCAGGGGCCTCTACGAGCAGTACTTC.

The V gene is TRBV5-6, the J gene TRBJ1-1, with unresolved D. CDR3 length: 14 amino acids. V gave up 1 base and J gave up 1 base, with 8 bases separating them. Per germline, CDR1 SGHDT and CDR2 YYEEEE. The CDR3 region is CASSLLRRNTEAFF. CDR3 nucleotides: TGTGCCAGCAGCTTGTTGCGGAGGAACACTGAAGCTTTCTTT.

This chain uses TRBV7-3 with TRBJ2-1; TRBD2 aligns across 11 bases. Germline V gene data show CDR1 as SGHTA and CDR2 as FQGTGA. This CDR3 is built from 15 residues. The J segment lost 5 bases and the V segment lost 1 base, leaving 1 base of the junction unmatched. CDR3 protein: CASSLMGLADNEQFF. The CDR3 DNA is TGTGCCAGCAGCTTAATGGGACTAGCGGACAATGAGCAGTTCTTC.

This clone was found once. The chain recombines TRBV7-9 with TRBJ1-1, with 12 bases lining up with TRBD1. Germline assignment: CDR1 SEHNR and CDR2 FQNEAQ (reference sequence). This CDR3 spans 15 amino acids. V shed 5 bases, J shed 6 bases, and the junction held 7 bases outside the gene matches. The CDR3: CASSRMGQGASEAFF. The DNA for the CDR3 is TGTGCCAGCAGCCGGATGGGACAGGGGGCTTCTGAAGCTTTCTTT.

The rearrangement uses TRBV2 and TRBJ2-3; tentatively, D is TRBD2 (6 bases). This CDR3 has 14 residues. The ends were cut back, 10 bases at V and 4 bases at J, with 18 bases in the middle. The germline V gene encodes CDR1 SNHLY and CDR2 FYNNEI. In DNA, the CDR3 is TGTGCCACCGCGTCGGGAGTCTTGGCAGATACGCAGTATTTT. This sequence encodes CATASGVLADTQYF. Supplemented by reference TRBV2 and TRBJ2-3, the full variable domain reads EPEVTQTPSHQVTQMGQEVILRCVPISNHLYFYWYRQILGQKVEFLVSFYNNEISEKSEIFDDQFSVERPDGSNFTLKIRSTKLEDSAMYFCATASGVLADTQYFGPGTRLTVL.

The rearrangement joins TRBV6-5 to TRBJ1-5, with D unresolved. In germline, CDR1 is MNHEY, CDR2 SVGAGI. Trimming removed 4 bases from V and 2 bases from J, with 9 bases in between. This CDR3 has 14 amino acids. The CDR3 DNA reads TGTGCCAGCAGTTTCCTCGAGGGCAATCAGCCCCAGCATTTT. It translates to CASSFLEGNQPQHF.

The genes are TRBV28 and TRBJ1-1; D perhaps matches TRBD1 (5 bases). V was trimmed by 3 bases and J by 2 bases, leaving 13 bases between them. Looked up from germline, CDR1 is MDHEN and CDR2 is SYDVKM. CDR3 size: 15 residues. This chain's CDR3 is CASSFGGGPNTEAFF. The DNA of the CDR3 is TGTGCCAGCAGTTTCGGGGGGGGTCCTAACACTGAAGCTTTCTTT. Complete variable domain (other parts from reference TRBV28 and TRBJ1-1): DVKVTQSSRYLVKRTGEKVFLECVQDMDHENMFWYRQDPGLGLRLIYFSYDVKMKEKGDIPEGYSVSREKKERFSLILESASTNQTSMYLCASSFGGGPNTEAFFGQGTRLTVV.

The gene calls are TRBV25-1 and TRBJ2-1, with unresolved D. Germline V CDR1 and CDR2: MGHDK, SYGVNS. V lost 3 bases to trimming and J lost 2 bases, with 11 bases between them. This CDR3 comprises 15 residues. CDR3 nucleotide sequence: TGTGCCAGCAGTGAGGTGGCCTCCACCTACAATGAGCAGTTCTTC. Translating it yields CASSEVASTYNEQFF.

The chain combines TRBV7-8 with TRBJ1-3, with TRBD1 matching 8 bases. The CDR3 extends over 17 amino acids. V trimming: 5 bases; J trimming: 4 bases; junction bases outside the gene matches: 13. Germline V CDR1 and CDR2: SGHVS, FQNEAQ. CDR3 DNA: TGTGCCAGCAGCCCAGGGGGCCCTTTAAGCTACGGAAACACCATATATTTT. Its protein product is CASSPGGPLSYGNTIYF.

V gene TRBV9 combines with J gene TRBJ1-4, with 12 bases lining up with TRBD1. The CDR3 loop spans 18 amino acids. V was clipped by 4 bases and J by 7 bases; unmatched bases: 14. Germline V CDR1 and CDR2: SGDLS, YYNGEE. CDR3 loop: CASSKTSGTGGTSEKLFF. DNA of the CDR3: TGTGCCAGCAGCAAAACTTCCGGGACAGGGGGCACAAGTGAAAAACTGTTTTTT. The entire variable domain, with the rest obtained from reference TRBV9 and TRBJ1-4, is as follows: DSGVTQTPKHLITATGQRVTLRCSPRSGDLSVYWYQQSLDQGLQFLIQYYNGEERAKGNILERFSAQQFPDLHSELNLSSLELGDSALYFCASSKTSGTGGTSEKLFFGSGTQLSVL.

The V call is TRBV6-6, the J call TRBJ2-3; TRBD1 agrees at 8 bases. The germline gives CDR1 MNHNY, CDR2 SVGAGI (reference sequence). J gave up 5 bases and V 4 bases, and 8 bases lay outside the gene matches. The CDR3 runs 15 residues. CDR3 in DNA: TGTGCCAGCAGTTTGCAGGGGGCACTGGGAGATACGCAGTATTTT. Translation gives CASSLQGALGDTQYF.

The rearrangement joins TRBV12-5 to TRBJ1-1; D is undetermined. This CDR3 spans 15 amino acids. V shed 3 bases and J shed 4 bases, with 15 bases lying between them. Germline CDR1 and CDR2: LGHNT and FRNRAP. For the CDR3, the DNA is TGTGCTAGTGGTTTCCGTTCGGGGAAGGGCACTGAAGCTTTCTTT. Encoded protein: CASGFRSGKGTEAFF.

This chain joins TRBV5-1 and TRBJ1-2, with TRBD1 matching over 8 bases. CDR3 size: 14 residues. V dropped 9 bases and J dropped 3; count of bases not matched to a gene: 10. The germline V gene encodes CDR1 SGHRS and CDR2 YFSETQ. Written as DNA, the CDR3 is TGCGCCACCAGGGGGCTGGGGAAGGACTATGGCTACACCTTC. It is translated as CATRGLGKDYGYTF.

The chain has TRBV29-1 and TRBJ2-2; 11 bases line up with TRBD2. Unmatched junction bases numbered 8, after V lost 6 bases and J lost 2 bases. CDR1 is SQVTM, CDR2 ANQGSEA, per germline. This CDR3 is built from 16 residues. The CDR3 spells CSVALAGGDNTGELFF. CDR3 nucleotides: TGCAGCGTCGCTCTAGCGGGGGGCGACAACACCGGGGAGCTGTTTTTT.

This clone has only a few counts. The V gene is TRBV29-1, the J gene TRBJ2-7, with D maybe TRBD2 (5 bases). Germline V gene data show CDR1 as SQVTM and CDR2 as ANQGSEA. V was shortened by 5 bases and J by 3 bases, with 8 bases between the two germline ends. The CDR3 has 11 amino acids. This CDR3 reads CSVFGDYEQYF. CDR3 nucleotides: TGCAGCGTTTTCGGGGACTACGAGCAGTACTTC.